Sequencing of this T cell receptor beta chain was carried out in a study of graft-versus-host responses after intestinal transplantation. Study background: Transplant recipients had multivisceral, liver-intestinal, or isolated intestinal grafts.

Study conclusions and caveats: In patients with graft-donor T cell macrochimerism, allograft graft-versus-host to host-versus-graft clonal ratios were high. Early post-transplant HvG declines tracked with peak circulating GvH clone levels.

Generated by immunoSEQ multiplex PCR, the TCRdb table keeps only in-frame clones and is missing some. The table shows around 50,000 clones, with roughly 90% occurring only once. As to this clone: The target antigen is unknown.

Trimming left V 7 bases short and J 2 bases short, with 12 bases between. The CDR3 is 14 amino acids. CDR1 and CDR2 (germline): MNHNS, SASEGT. This TCR came from a human patient who received an intestinal transplant, so some T cells may come from the graft donor. The rearrangement uses TRBV6-1 and TRBJ1-5; D gene uncertain. Sequenced here: PBMCs, sampled 26 days after transplant. CDR3 in DNA: TGTGCCAGCACTAATGCCGAAGGCAATCAGCCCCAGCATTTT. Translating gives CASTNAEGNQPQHF.